This is a list of T cell receptor beta chains from one sample in a study of T-cell reconstitution after alpha-beta-depleted transplantation in children. TCRdb analysed the PCR reads with MiXCR anew, one entry per CDR3 protein. This sample carries 550,000 to 800,000 distinct CDR3 sequences, roughly 14% of them seen once, and the ten largest clones take around 0.8%. The specimen comprised PBMCs, sampled before TCRalphabeta/CD19-depleted stem cell transplant. The receptors derive from a girl aged 2-10 years with congenital amegakaryocytic thrombocytopenia, due to receive a stem cell transplant. The CDR3 runs from the conserved cysteine through the conserved F or W. D genes are given only for firm matches. Clone size is stated in some rows and not others, as once, few, many or a class when expanded.

CDR3 DNA: TGTGCCAGCAGGCCCTCAGGGGAAGCCAAAAACATTCAGTACTTC
CDR3 protein: CASRPSGEAKNIQYF
J gene: TRBJ2-4
clone size: many
D gene: NA
V gene: TRBV12-3/TRBV12-4

CDR3 DNA: TGCAGTGCTAGAGGCAGGATCGCCGGGGAGCTGTTTTTT
CDR3 protein: CSARGRIAGELFF
J gene: TRBJ2-2
clone size: many
D gene: NA
V gene: TRBV20-1

CDR3 DNA: TGTGCCAGCAGTTTACGGCTCAAGGGGGAGCAGTTCTTC
CDR3 protein: CASSLRLKGEQFF
J gene: TRBJ2-1
clone size: NA
D gene: NA
V gene: TRBV28

CDR3 DNA: TGTGCCAGCTCACCACAGGATGATTCCTCGGTATACGAGCAGTACTTC
CDR3 protein: CASSPQDDSSVYEQYF
J gene: TRBJ2-7
clone size: few
D gene: NA
V gene: TRBV18

CDR3 DNA: TGTGCCAGCAACTCCGGGACAGGCGGAGAGACCCAGTACTTC
CDR3 protein: CASNSGTGGETQYF
J gene: TRBJ2-5
clone size: NA
D gene: TRBD1
V gene: TRBV28

CDR3 DNA: TGCAGTGCTCAGAAGCGGGAGGGGTCCTACAATGAGCAGTTCTTC
CDR3 protein: CSAQKREGSYNEQFF
J gene: TRBJ2-1
clone size: once
D gene: TRBD2
V gene: TRBV20-1

CDR3 DNA: TGTGCCAGCAGCTTTGAAGGGACTAGCGGATACAATGAGCAGTTCTTC
CDR3 protein: CASSFEGTSGYNEQFF
J gene: TRBJ2-1
clone size: few
D gene: TRBD2
V gene: TRBV7-2

CDR3 DNA: TGTGCCAGCAGCTTGAGCCTTAACATTCAGTACTTC
CDR3 protein: CASSLSLNIQYF
J gene: TRBJ2-4
clone size: NA
D gene: NA
V gene: TRBV7-2

CDR3 DNA: TGTGCCAGCAGCTTAGTCACAGGGGGCGAAAAGTACTTC
CDR3 protein: CASSLVTGGEKYF
J gene: TRBJ2-7
clone size: NA
D gene: TRBD1
V gene: TRBV7-9

CDR3 DNA: TGTGCCAGCAGACTAGCGGGTATCTACAATGAGCAGTTCTTC
CDR3 protein: CASRLAGIYNEQFF
J gene: TRBJ2-1
clone size: many
D gene: TRBD2
V gene: TRBV7-8

CDR3 DNA: TGCGCCAGCAGGAAGGACAGGGGGCCGTACGAGCAGTACTTC
CDR3 protein: CASRKDRGPYEQYF
J gene: TRBJ2-7
clone size: few
D gene: TRBD1
V gene: TRBV5-1

CDR3 DNA: TGCAGTGCTAGAGTCGCGACCCACCCAAATGAGCAGTTCTTC
CDR3 protein: CSARVATHPNEQFF
J gene: TRBJ2-1
clone size: many
D gene: NA
V gene: TRBV20-1

CDR3 DNA: TGTGCCAGCAGCTTAGTCCAAGGAGGGTTCTACGAGCAGTACTTC
CDR3 protein: CASSLVQGGFYEQYF
J gene: TRBJ2-7
clone size: many
D gene: NA
V gene: TRBV7-9

CDR3 DNA: TGTGCCAGCAGCTCGACAGGGGAGAAGGTGACTGAAGCTTTCTTT
CDR3 protein: CASSSTGEKVTEAFF
J gene: TRBJ1-1
clone size: NA
D gene: TRBD1
V gene: TRBV7-7

CDR3 DNA: TGTGCCAGCAGTGAATTAACCAGGGAGAACACTGAAGCTTTCTTT
CDR3 protein: CASSELTRENTEAFF
J gene: TRBJ1-1
clone size: NA
D gene: NA
V gene: TRBV25-1

CDR3 DNA: TGCGCCAGCAAGTCAAAGGAGGCTGGAAACACCATATATTTT
CDR3 protein: CASKSKEAGNTIYF
J gene: TRBJ1-3
clone size: many
D gene: NA
V gene: TRBV4-1

CDR3 DNA: TGCGCCAGCAGCTACGCTCGCCATGGTAATGAAAAACTGCTTTTT
CDR3 protein: CASSYARHGNEKLLF
J gene: TRBJ1-4
clone size: NA
D gene: NA
V gene: TRBV5-1

CDR3 DNA: TGTGCTAGTGGCCGACTAGCGGGAGAGACCCAGTACTTC
CDR3 protein: CASGRLAGETQYF
J gene: TRBJ2-5
clone size: many
D gene: TRBD2
V gene: TRBV12-5

CDR3 DNA: TGTGCCAGCAGTGAAGCGGGGGCGGGGCGGAGGCTAGATGGAAACACCATATATTTT
CDR3 protein: CASSEAGAGRRLDGNTIYF
J gene: TRBJ1-3
clone size: few
D gene: NA
V gene: TRBV2

CDR3 DNA: TGTGCCAGCAGCACATACAGGGTTGCAGAGACCCAGTACTTC
CDR3 protein: CASSTYRVAETQYF
J gene: TRBJ2-5
clone size: many
D gene: NA
V gene: TRBV7-2

CDR3 DNA: TGTGCCATCAGTGAGTCGGGGACTAGCGGGAGCCATCTTTACGAGCAGTACTTC
CDR3 protein: CAISESGTSGSHLYEQYF
J gene: TRBJ2-7
clone size: many
D gene: TRBD2
V gene: TRBV10-3

CDR3 DNA: TGTGCCAGCAGTCCAGGTTTTGGTCGAAAGAACACCGGGGAGCTGTTTTTT
CDR3 protein: CASSPGFGRKNTGELFF
J gene: TRBJ2-2
clone size: few
D gene: NA
V gene: TRBV12-3/TRBV12-4

CDR3 DNA: TGTGCCAGCAGCACACCTCGGACTAGCGGAAAAATCTACAATGAGCAGTTCTTC
CDR3 protein: CASSTPRTSGKIYNEQFF
J gene: TRBJ2-1
clone size: few
D gene: TRBD2
V gene: TRBV5-4

CDR3 DNA: TGCAGTGCTAGAGATCTGGGCGAAGAGACCCAGTACTTC
CDR3 protein: CSARDLGEETQYF
J gene: TRBJ2-5
clone size: many
D gene: NA
V gene: TRBV20-1

CDR3 DNA: TGTGCCAGCAGCTTAGGATGGGGGCTCGATGGCTACACCTTC
CDR3 protein: CASSLGWGLDGYTF
J gene: TRBJ1-2
clone size: many
D gene: NA
V gene: TRBV7-9

CDR3 DNA: TGCGCCAGCAGCCCCCTGAGTCCCTCTGGAAACACCATATATTTT
CDR3 protein: CASSPLSPSGNTIYF
J gene: TRBJ1-3
clone size: NA
D gene: NA
V gene: TRBV5-1